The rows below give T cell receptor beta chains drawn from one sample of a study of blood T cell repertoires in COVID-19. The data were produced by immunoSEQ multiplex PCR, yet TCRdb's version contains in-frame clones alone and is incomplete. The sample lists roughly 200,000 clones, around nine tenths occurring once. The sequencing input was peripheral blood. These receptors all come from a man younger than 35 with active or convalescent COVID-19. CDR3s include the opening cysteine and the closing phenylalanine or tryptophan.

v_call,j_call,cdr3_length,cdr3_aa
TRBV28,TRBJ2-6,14,CASSPPQGANVLTF
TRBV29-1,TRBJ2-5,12,CSVEPDRKTQYF
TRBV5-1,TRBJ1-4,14,CASSLGQFGEKLFF
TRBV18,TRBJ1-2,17,CASSPPGKGARFHGYTF
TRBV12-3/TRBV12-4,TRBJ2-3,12,CASSGLAKVLYF
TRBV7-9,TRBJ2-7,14,CASSLIAERHEQYF
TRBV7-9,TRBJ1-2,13,CASSLTGREGYTF
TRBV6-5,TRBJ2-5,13,CASSGREGETQYF
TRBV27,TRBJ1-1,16,CASNRQGVPPNTEAFF
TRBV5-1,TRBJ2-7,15,CASSFRGSRTYEQYF
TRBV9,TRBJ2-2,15,CASSQGRQNTGELFF
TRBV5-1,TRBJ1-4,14,CASSGGTGNGKLFF
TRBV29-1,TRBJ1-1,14,CSVARQGSGTEAFF
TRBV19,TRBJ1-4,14,CASSQGLSNEKLFF
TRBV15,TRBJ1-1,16,CATRGGQGMRNTEAFF
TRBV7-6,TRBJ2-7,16,CASSFGVSGDPYEQYF
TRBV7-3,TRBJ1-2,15,CASSLGPGGSSGYTF
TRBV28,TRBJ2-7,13,CASFDRGSYEQYF
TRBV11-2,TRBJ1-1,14,CASSLGPTNTEAFF
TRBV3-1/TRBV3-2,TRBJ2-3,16,CASSPQTGFSTDTQYF
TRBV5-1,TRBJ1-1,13,CASSQTGDTEAFF
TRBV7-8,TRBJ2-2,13,CASSYGSTGELFF
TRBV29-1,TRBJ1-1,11,CSVEEAVEAFF
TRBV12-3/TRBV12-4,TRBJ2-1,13,CASGQGAYNEQFF
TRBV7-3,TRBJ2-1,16,CASSLRLAGSYNEQFF
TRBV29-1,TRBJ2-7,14,CSVDGQGADGEQYF
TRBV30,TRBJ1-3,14,CAWSVRSSGNTIYF
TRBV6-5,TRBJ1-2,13,CASMEDEYYGYTF
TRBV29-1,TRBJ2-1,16,CSVEDLSGRASNEQFF
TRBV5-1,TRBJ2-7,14,CASSPGQGAYEQYF
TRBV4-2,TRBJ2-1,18,CASSRPGTSILAYNEQFF
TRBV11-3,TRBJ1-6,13,CASSLTAGTPLHF
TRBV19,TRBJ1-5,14,CASENRASNQPQHF
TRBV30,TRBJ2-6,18,CAWSRRGQGLSGANVLTF
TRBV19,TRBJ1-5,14,CASSIAGSNQPQHF
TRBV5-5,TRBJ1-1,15,CASSLGAGGNTEAFF
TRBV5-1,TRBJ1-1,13,CASSLVPTDGAFF
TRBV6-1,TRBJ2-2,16,CASSGRYDRGTGELFF
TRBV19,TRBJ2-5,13,CASSMAGLGTQYF
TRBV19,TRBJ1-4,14,CASSIGRDNEKLFF
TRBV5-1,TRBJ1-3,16,CASSLGGLGSGNTIYF
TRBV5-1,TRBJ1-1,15,CASSLARVSDTEAFF